This T cell receptor (beta chain) was captured in a study of a mutant IDH1 vaccine in newly diagnosed glioma. Study at large: Patients under treatment included about 62% males and approximately 40% females and had a mean age of approximately 43 years. Patients arrived already treated with radiotherapy, temozolomide, or both, most having had both. Study-level points and caveats: Across multiple MHC alleles, 90% to 95% of patients had vaccine-induced responses.

Assay used: immunoSEQ multiplex PCR; TCRdb lists only in-frame clones, some missing. The sample has tens of thousands of clones; 86% are singletons. As for this clone: The antigen is unknown.

Time point here: baseline, week 1 (first vaccination visit). Treatment here: pre-vaccination baseline after standard-of-care therapy. The astrocytomas were IDH1-mutant, ATRX-negative, and WHO grade 3 or 4. The ends were cut back, 6 bases at V and 6 bases at J, with 21 bases in the middle. The CDR3 loop spans 15 amino acids. Germline V gene sequence: CDR1 MNHEY, CDR2 SVGAGI. The source material was PBMCs, sampled from a glioma patient treated with radiotherapy, temozolomide or both. The receptor was derived from a middle-aged man with glioma. V and J are TRBV6-5 and TRBJ2-7; D might be TRBD2 (7 bases). This CDR3 is CASRPSQGWGGEQYF. The DNA for the CDR3 is TGTGCCAGCAGACCATCACAGGGTTGGGGGGGCGAGCAGTACTTC.